The entry below describes one T cell receptor (beta chain). The data were obtained in a study of T cells expressing NK-cell markers. Study information: Underlying the TCR beta repertoires were sorted CD3+CD56+NKG2C+, CD3+CD56+NKG2C- and CD3+CD56-NKG2C+ T cells. Seven of the eight sequenced donors were classified as HCMV-seropositive, and one was classified as seronegative.

Using the 5' RACE reads, TCRdb records one entry per CDR3 protein without DNA. The repertoire table contains about 140,000 distinct CDR3 sequences. The CDR3 contains 17 residues. The germline V gene encodes CDR1 DFQATT and CDR2 SNEGSKA (reference sequence). Sequencing used blood T cells: a sorted CD56 or NKG2C T cell subset, CD4+ or CD8+ T cells, or bulk PBMC T cells (not recorded which). The source of this sequence is a man between 18 and 29 years old in good health. V usage is TRBV20-1 and J usage is TRBJ2-1; without DNA, the TCRdb call of TRBD2 cannot be checked. The CDR3 sequence: CSARDLLGRAGGGEQFF.